This T cell receptor (beta chain) comes out of a study of cytotoxic CD8 clonotypes in ibrutinib-treated CLL. Study results and limitations: Public clonotypes were uncommon and contracted or stayed stable on treatment.

Profiling relied on immunoSEQ multiplex PCR, and the TCRdb table lists in-frame clones only, not all of them. The data hold some 200,000 clones, with roughly 73% observed a single time. A note on this clone: Its specificity is unknown.

Germline V lookup: CDR1 LGHNA, CDR2 YNFKEQ. The V and J ends lost 2 bases and 0 bases respectively, with 8 bases between them. The length of the CDR3 is 14 residues. This sequence was found in a human donor with chronic lymphocytic leukemia. The chain recombines TRBV4-2 with TRBJ2-7; no clear D gene. The sample consisted of PBMCs, taken after 12 months of ibrutinib treatment. DNA for the CDR3: TGTGCCAGCAGCCAACTCAGGTTCTCCTACGAGCAGTACTTC. Amino acids: CASSQLRFSYEQYF.